Presented here are 30 T cell receptor beta chains from one specimen sequenced in a study of T cell repertoires and HLA-DP antigens. These receptors lack a known antigen. Profiled with immunoSEQ multiplex PCR; TCRdb holds only in-frame clones, not every one. The sample contains about 73,000 clones, around 80% of which appear only once. Sequencing was done on a sample of CD4+ T cells from PBMCs. These TCRs come from a man aged 55 to 69 in good health and CMV-seronegative.

The gene calls are TRBV7-2 and TRBJ2-7; 7 nucleotides agree with TRBD1. The CDR3 sequence is 15 residues long. V trimming: 5 bases; J trimming: 3 bases; junction bases outside the gene matches: 10. Germline-derived CDR1 and CDR2 are SGHTA and FQGNSA. CDR3 sequence reads: CASSLNRQGIYEQYV. The CDR3 region has the DNA TGTGCCAGCAGCCTAAACAGACAGGGAATCTACGAGCAGTACGTC.

The chain joins TRBV14 to TRBJ1-1; D unresolved. The CDR3 extends over 13 amino acids. Trimming took 6 bases from V and 1 from J, leaving 9 bases between them. The V gene's germline CDR1 is SGHDN and CDR2 FVKESK. The CDR3: CASSTSANTEAFF. The CDR3 nucleotides are TGTGCCAGCAGTACGTCAGCGAACACTGAAGCTTTCTTT. Full variable domain (missing parts from reference TRBV14 and TRBJ1-1): EAGVTQFPSHSVIEKGQTVTLRCDPISGHDNLYWYRRVMGKEIKFLLHFVKESKQDESGMPNNRFLAERTGGTYSTLKVQPAELEDSGVYFCASSTSANTEAFFGQGTRLTVV.

The gene calls are TRBV5-1 and TRBJ2-3; D is uncertain. Germline lookup yields CDR1 SGHRS and CDR2 YFSETQ. The CDR3 runs to 15 residues. Trimming stripped 3 bases from V and 5 bases from J, with 16 bases between. CDR3 region: CASSSTRTRGDTQYF. CDR3 bases: TGCGCCAGCAGCTCAACCCGGACGCGCGGAGATACGCAGTATTTT.

The chain carries TRBV2 and TRBJ1-3; D is undetermined. Trimming stripped 6 bases from V and 3 bases from J, with 6 bases between. CDR3 length: 12 amino acids. The germline V gene encodes CDR1 SNHLY and CDR2 FYNNEI. CDR3 nucleotides: TGTGCCAGCAGGGCTTTTGGAAACACCATATATTTT. Its protein is CASRAFGNTIYF.

CDR3 coding DNA: TGTGCCAGCAGCTTACAGGGGGCAGCGAATCAGCCCCAGCATTTT. The encoded protein is CASSLQGAANQPQHF. J is TRBJ1-5 and V is TRBV7-2; TRBD1 aligns across 8 bases. V gave up 2 bases and J gave up 4 bases; unmatched junction bases: 4. Germline V CDR1 and CDR2: SGHTA, FQGNSA. CDR3 length: 15 residues. Together with reference TRBV7-2 and TRBJ1-5, the CDR3 gives the full variable domain: GAGVSQSPSNKVTEKGKDVELRCDPISGHTALYWYRQSLGQGLEFLIYFQGNSAPDKSGLPSDRFSAERTGGSVSTLTIQRTQQEDSAVYLCASSLQGAANQPQHFGDGTRLSIL.

This clone appeared a single time. The V and J genes are TRBV15 and TRBJ2-5; 11 bases are a match to TRBD2. CDR3 length: 17 amino acids. Germline-derived CDR1 and CDR2 are LNHNV and YYDKDF (reference sequence). V shed 0 bases and J 1 base; nucleotides not matched to a gene: 4. The CDR3 DNA reads as TGTGCCACCAGCAGAGACCATACTAGCGGGGGCCAAGAGACCCAGTACTTC. It codes for CATSRDHTSGGQETQYF.

The rearrangement uses TRBV10-1 and TRBJ2-7; TRBD2 is a possible D gene (6 bases). CDR1 and CDR2 (germline): WNHNN, SYGVQD (reference sequence). Trimming cost V 5 bases and J 9 bases, with 20 bases left between them. The CDR3 runs 14 residues. CDR3 amino acids: CASSSSGGALGQYF. The CDR3 nucleotides are TGCGCCAGCAGTAGTTCCGGGGGTGCCCTGGGGCAGTACTTC.

The chain combines TRBV10-2 with TRBJ2-5; 8 nucleotides agree with TRBD2. With 4 bases clipped from V and 0 bases from J, the junction kept 1 base outside the gene matches. CDR1 and CDR2 from the germline V gene are WSHSY and SAAADI. The CDR3 totals 14 residues. CDR3 region: CASSVAGYQETQYF. The CDR3 region has the DNA TGCGCCAGCAGTGTAGCGGGGTACCAAGAGACCCAGTACTTC.

This clone was detected only once. This chain links TRBV5-1 with TRBJ2-7, with 8 bases lining up with TRBD2. V gave up 5 bases and J gave up 0 bases; unmatched junction bases: 4. Germline V lookup: CDR1 SGHRS, CDR2 YFSETQ. The CDR3 spans 14 residues. Here the CDR3 DNA reads TGCGCCAGCAGTTCGGGGGGGAACTCCTACGAGCAGTACTTC. Protein product: CASSSGGNSYEQYF.

As to this clone: The sample carries other DNA sequences with the same CDR3. The chain combines TRBV19 with TRBJ2-5; 8 bases map to TRBD1. The CDR3 loop spans 14 amino acids. Germline lookup yields CDR1 LNHDA and CDR2 SQIVND (reference sequence). The V gene end was trimmed by 2 bases and the J gene end by 2 bases; junction bases not matched to a gene: 1. CDR3 region: CASSITGGQETQYF. DNA of the CDR3: TGTGCCAGTAGTATAACAGGGGGACAAGAGACCCAGTACTTC.

This chain uses TRBV21-1 with TRBJ2-7; the D call TRBD1 from the table was never checked on the DNA. TRBV21-1 is noted as a pseudogene. The CDR3 runs to 17 residues. CDR3 coding DNA: TGTGCCAGCAGCAAGGCCCTCCGGGACAGGGTGTCCTACGAGCAGTACGTC. This encodes CASSKALRDRVSYEQYV.

The chain is built from TRBV18 and TRBJ2-5; unclear D gene. V dropped 1 base and J dropped 1 base, with 4 bases sitting between them. The germline CDR1 and CDR2 sequences are KGHSH and LQKENI. CDR3 size: 13 residues. CDR3 bases: TGTGCCAGCTCACCACAGGGCCAAGAGACCCAGTACTTC. It is translated as CASSPQGQETQYF. The variable domain in full, with the rest retrieved from reference TRBV18 and TRBJ2-5, is NAGVMQNPRHLVRRRGQEARLRCSPMKGHSHVYWYRQLPEEGLKFMVYLQKENIIDESGMPKERFSAEFPKEGPSILRIQQVVRGDSAAYFCASSPQGQETQYFGPGTRLLVL.

The rearrangement joins TRBV27 to TRBJ2-4; 7 bases agree with TRBD2. The CDR3 sequence is 16 residues long. Trimming at V came to 2 bases and at J to 3 bases, leaving 7 bases not matched to a gene. CDR1 is MNHEY, CDR2 SMNVEV, per germline (reference sequence). DNA for the CDR3: TGTGCCAGCAGTTTACCGGGGACTATGGACAAAAACATTCAGTACTTC. Translation gives CASSLPGTMDKNIQYF.

The chain joins TRBV6-5 to TRBJ1-5, with 8 bases fitting TRBD1. Germline CDR1 is MNHEY and CDR2 is SVGAGI. The CDR3 loop spans 14 amino acids. V gave up 8 bases and J gave up 3 bases; unmatched junction bases: 6. The CDR3 loop is CASRGQGTNQPQHF. CDR3 bases: TGTGCCAGCCGAGGACAGGGCACCAATCAGCCCCAGCATTTT.

The rearrangement uses TRBV6-6 and TRBJ2-7; D may be TRBD2 (7 bases). CDR1 and CDR2 (germline): MNHNY, SVGAGI (reference sequence). V dropped 6 bases and J dropped 1 base, with 16 bases sitting between them. The CDR3 length is 15 residues. The CDR3 region is CASRINREGSYEQYF. The CDR3 nucleotides read TGTGCCAGCAGGATTAACAGGGAGGGGTCCTACGAGCAGTACTTC.

This clone has a handful of counts. The V and J genes are TRBV5-1 and TRBJ1-1, with D unclear. The CDR3 extends over 14 amino acids. Germline assignment: CDR1 SGHRS and CDR2 YFSETQ. V was trimmed by 6 bases and J by 1 base, leaving 13 bases between them. The CDR3 bases are TGCGCCAGCAACTTTCTAGACACGAACACTGAAGCTTTCTTT. Its protein product is CASNFLDTNTEAFF.

The chain uses TRBV30 and TRBJ1-3; D not certain. Germline CDR1 GTSNPN, CDR2 SVGIG (reference sequence). V lost 3 bases and J lost 0, with 15 bases in between. This CDR3 contains 16 residues. CDR3 amino acids: CAWSGPHKSSGNTIYF. CDR3 sequence (DNA): TGTGCCTGGAGCGGTCCACACAAGAGCTCTGGAAACACCATATATTTT. Based on the CDR3 plus reference TRBV30 and TRBJ1-3, the full variable domain is SQTIHQWPATLVQPVGSPLSLECTVEGTSNPNLYWYRQAAGRGLQLLFYSVGIGQISSEVPQNLSASRPQDRQFILSSKKLLLSDSGFYLCAWSGPHKSSGNTIYFGEGSWLTVV.

The V and J genes are TRBV29-1 and TRBJ2-1, with TRBD1 identical over 10 bases. The V gene's germline CDR1 is SQVTM and CDR2 ANQGSEA. CDR3 length: 14 amino acids. Trimming took 6 bases from V and 7 from J; bases not matched to a gene: 9. CDR3 bases: TGCAGCGTGGGGGACAGGGGACTTTCAAATGAGCAGTTCTTC. Its protein is CSVGDRGLSNEQFF.

This clone showed up just a few times. The CDR3 coding sequence is TGTGCCTGGAGTAACACCCCCCTACAGGGGGCCGGGGATTCACCCCTCCACTTT. Amino acids: CAWSNTPLQGAGDSPLHF. V is TRBV30 and J is TRBJ1-6; 9 bases agree with TRBD1. The ends lost 2 bases at V and 8 bases at J; junction bases unmatched: 16. The CDR3 length is 18 residues. CDR1 and CDR2 (germline): GTSNPN, SVGIG (reference sequence). The full variable domain, with the rest looked up from reference TRBV30 and TRBJ1-6, is SQTIHQWPATLVQPVGSPLSLECTVEGTSNPNLYWYRQAAGRGLQLLFYSVGIGQISSEVPQNLSASRPQDRQFILSSKKLLLSDSGFYLCAWSNTPLQGAGDSPLHFGNGTRLTVT.

The chain employs TRBV30 and TRBJ1-6; 7 bases are a match to TRBD1. Per germline, CDR1 GTSNPN and CDR2 SVGIG (reference sequence). The CDR3 length is 13 residues. V shed 4 bases and J 9 bases; nucleotides not matched to a gene: 6. The CDR3 loop reads CAWNRDSLSPLHF. CDR3 in DNA: TGTGCCTGGAACCGGGACAGCCTTTCACCCCTCCACTTT.

The V gene is TRBV9, the J gene TRBJ2-7, with D tentatively TRBD1 or TRBD2 (6 bases each). The CDR3 is made up of 14 amino acids. V lost 0 bases and J 2 bases, leaving 9 bases between the germline ends. CDR1 and CDR2 from the germline V gene are SGDLS and YYNGEE. The DNA for the CDR3 is TGTGCCAGCAGCGTAGAGGGGGGACCCTACGAGCAGTACTTC. Translated, it gives CASSVEGGPYEQYF.

This chain joins TRBV10-1 and TRBJ2-7; D is unclear. The CDR3 sequence is 13 residues long. V lost 3 bases to trimming and J lost 3 bases, with 9 bases between them. Germline V gene sequence: CDR1 WNHNN, CDR2 SYGVQD (reference sequence). CDR3 coding DNA: TGCGCCAGCAGTGACAGGTTTGGCTACGAGCAGTACTTC. It codes for CASSDRFGYEQYF.

By share, this clone ranks as medium-sized. The chain couples TRBV5-1 to TRBJ1-2; 7 nucleotides align to TRBD1. CDR3 length: 13 residues. Germline V gene sequence: CDR1 SGHRS, CDR2 YFSETQ. V shed 5 bases and J 2 bases; nucleotides not matched to a gene: 3. The CDR3 nucleotides read TGCGCCAGCAGTAAAGGGGGCAACTATGGCTACACCTTC. This sequence encodes CASSKGGNYGYTF. The variable domain in full, completed from reference TRBV5-1 and TRBJ1-2, reads KAGVTQTPRYLIKTRGQQVTLSCSPISGHRSVSWYQQTPGQGLQFLFEYFSETQRNKGNFPGRFSGRQFSNSRSEMNVSTLELGDSALYLCASSKGGNYGYTFGSGTRLTVV.

The CDR3 nucleotides are TGTGCCAGCTCACACTCCGGGACTAAGGGGGCAGATACGCAGTATTTT. It codes for CASSHSGTKGADTQYF. The chain couples TRBV18 to TRBJ2-3; a possible D gene is TRBD2 (7 bases). The CDR3 sequence is 16 residues long. Per the germline V gene, CDR1 is KGHSH and CDR2 is LQKENI. The V and J ends lost 4 bases and 4 bases respectively, with 18 bases between them.

On this clone itself: The sample carries other DNA sequences with the same CDR3. The chain recombines TRBV2 with TRBJ1-5; unclear D gene. The germline CDR1 and CDR2 sequences are SNHLY and FYNNEI. V was shortened by 6 bases and J by 6 bases, with 12 bases between the two germline ends. This CDR3 has 13 amino acids. As DNA, the CDR3 is TGTGCCAGCAGCCTAGAAAAACTTCAGCCCCAGCATTTT. The encoded protein is CASSLEKLQPQHF.

This clone has just one count. The chain links TRBV5-4 to TRBJ1-3, with D hard to call. CDR1 and CDR2 from the germline V gene are SGHNT and YYREEE (reference sequence). CDR3 length equals 16 residues. Trimming cost V 0 bases and J 4 bases, with 14 bases left between them. The CDR3 DNA is TGTGCCAGCAGCTTGGATGTAGGGCTTGGGGGAAACACCATATATTTT. Protein product: CASSLDVGLGGNTIYF.

The chain is built from TRBV30 and TRBJ1-2; D remains ambiguous. This CDR3 spans 14 amino acids. Trimming shortened V by 4 bases and J by 8 bases, and 20 bases separated the two germline ends. The germline CDR1 and CDR2 sequences are GTSNPN and SVGIG (reference sequence). The CDR3 region has the DNA TGTGCCTGGAATTCCGGCGGGAGGCTGACCGGCTACACCTTC. Encoded protein: CAWNSGGRLTGYTF. The full variable domain, with the rest looked up from reference TRBV30 and TRBJ1-2, is SQTIHQWPATLVQPVGSPLSLECTVEGTSNPNLYWYRQAAGRGLQLLFYSVGIGQISSEVPQNLSASRPQDRQFILSSKKLLLSDSGFYLCAWNSGGRLTGYTFGSGTRLTVV.

The V call is TRBV29-1, the J call TRBJ1-2, with 7 bases that match TRBD1. Germline V lookup: CDR1 SQVTM, CDR2 ANQGSEA. V shed 6 bases and J 2 bases; nucleotides not matched to a gene: 3. The CDR3 totals 12 residues. CDR3 nucleotide sequence: TGCAGCGTCCTACAGGGGAACTATGGCTACACCTTC. It yields the protein CSVLQGNYGYTF. Combining the CDR3 with reference TRBV29-1 and TRBJ1-2 gives the whole variable domain SAVISQKPSRDICQRGTSLTIQCQVDSQVTMMFWYRQQPGQSLTLIATANQGSEATYESGFVIDKFPISRPNLTFSTLTVSNMSPEDSSIYLCSVLQGNYGYTFGSGTRLTVV.

Concerning this clone itself: The germline gene is not matched at one end of the junction; a read error may be the cause. The sample holds other DNA sequences that translate to the same CDR3. The chain carries TRBV6-5 and TRBJ2-3; 7 bases map to TRBD2. Looked up from germline, CDR1 is MNHEY and CDR2 is SVGAGI. CDR3 size: 15 residues. Here the CDR3 reads CASSSQAGSTDTQYF. DNA for the CDR3: TGCGCCAGCAGTTCGCAAGCGGGGAGCACAGATACGCAGTATTTT.

The V call is TRBV2, the J call TRBJ2-2; TRBD1 matches 10 bases. The CDR3 runs to 19 residues. Germline lookup yields CDR1 SNHLY and CDR2 FYNNEI. The J segment lost 6 bases and the V segment lost 7 bases, leaving 20 bases of the junction unmatched. The CDR3 loop is CASTGDPDRGNIMAGELFF. CDR3 bases: TGTGCCAGCACGGGAGATCCGGACAGGGGGAATATTATGGCCGGGGAGCTGTTTTTT.